This T cell receptor beta chain was recorded in a study of PD-1 blockade in classical Hodgkin lymphoma. Produced via immunoSEQ multiplex PCR; TCRdb's table is partial and in-frame only. This sample yields more than 90,000 clones, of which about 89% are seen a single time; 6.6% belongs to the top ten. Every patient relapsed after autologous stem cell transplantation, and brentuximab vedotin exposure varied. Germline V gives CDR1 MGHDK, CDR2 SYGVNS. The J segment lost 4 bases and the V segment lost 1 base, leaving 2 bases of the junction unmatched. CDR3 length equals 14 residues. The source is a human donor with classical Hodgkin lymphoma. The rearrangement uses TRBV25-1 and TRBJ2-7; 9 nucleotides align to TRBD1. This material consisted of peripheral blood mononuclear cells (PBMCs), taken before the second cycle of nivolumab. The DNA of the CDR3 is TGTGCCAGCAGTGAATGGGGACAGGGATACGAGCAGTACTTC. As protein: CASSEWGQGYEQYF.